Listed here are 8 T cell receptor beta chains from one sample, sequenced in a study of T cell changes during pregnancy in multiple sclerosis. Profiled with immunoSEQ multiplex PCR; TCRdb holds only in-frame clones, not every one. The data contain around 120,000 clones, approximately 93% of them singletons. The sequencing used peripheral blood, collected after pregnancy. The source is a female donor with multiple sclerosis, enrolled in a pregnancy study.

The CDR3 is CASSLAQGTVNQPQHF. CDR3 nucleotides: TGTGCCAGCAGCTTAGCGCAGGGGACAGTCAATCAGCCCCAGCATTTT. The V gene is TRBV7-9, the J gene TRBJ1-5, with 7 bases fitting TRBD1. The CDR3 length is 16 residues. Germline V gives CDR1 SEHNR, CDR2 FQNEAQ (reference sequence). The junction had 5 bases not matched to a gene; V was cut back by 0 bases and J by 3 bases.

The CDR3 region is CASSEGLRSSYEQYF. The CDR3 region has the DNA TGTGCCAGCAGCGAAGGACTCAGGAGCTCCTACGAGCAGTACTTC. V and J are TRBV11-2 and TRBJ2-7, with D maybe TRBD2 (5 bases). The CDR3 totals 15 residues. Trimming pared 5 bases from V and 0 bases from J, leaving 14 bases between. Germline CDR1 SGHAT, CDR2 FQNNGV.

The J gene is TRBJ2-3, the V gene TRBV5-1, with D hard to call. Trimming removed 0 bases at V and 0 bases at J, with 8 bases between. This CDR3 comprises 15 residues. Germline CDR1 is SGHRS and CDR2 is YFSETQ. CDR3 amino acids: CASSLDLTSTDTQYF. The CDR3 DNA reads TGCGCCAGCAGCTTGGACTTGACTAGCACAGATACGCAGTATTTT. Using reference TRBV5-1 and TRBJ2-3 for the parts outside the CDR3, the full variable domain is KAGVTQTPRYLIKTRGQQVTLSCSPISGHRSVSWYQQTPGQGLQFLFEYFSETQRNKGNFPGRFSGRQFSNSRSEMNVSTLELGDSALYLCASSLDLTSTDTQYFGPGTRLTVL.

In this sample, this clone turned up a few times. CDR3 region: CASRGTGGRSPLHF. The CDR3 DNA is TGTGCCAGCAGAGGGACAGGGGGTAGATCACCCCTCCACTTT. This chain joins TRBV2 and TRBJ1-6, with 11 bases fitting TRBD1. V was clipped by 6 bases and J by 10 bases; unmatched bases: 5. Germline V gives CDR1 SNHLY, CDR2 FYNNEI. The CDR3 extends over 14 amino acids.

J is TRBJ1-2 and V is TRBV27, with TRBD1 matching 7 bases. The ends lost 5 bases at V and 4 bases at J; junction bases unmatched: 16. CDR3 size: 17 residues. The germline CDR1 and CDR2 sequences are MNHEY and SMNVEV (reference sequence). The chain's CDR3 is CASSPILGDRYPYGYTF. The CDR3 coding sequence is TGTGCCAGCAGTCCGATCCTGGGGGACAGATATCCCTATGGCTACACCTTC.

Details on this clone: Its ends do not fully match the called genes, so a read error is possible. This chain links TRBV7-7 with TRBJ2-5; the match to TRBD2 covers 11 bases. The CDR3 contains 17 residues. Germline V gene lookup returns CDR1 SSHAT and CDR2 FNYEAQ (reference sequence). The CDR3 protein is CASSRGLAGRQGETQYF. For the CDR3, the DNA is TGTGCTAGCAGCCGAGGACTAGCGGGCAGGCAGGGGGAGACCCAGTACTTC.

The CDR3 coding sequence is TGTGCCAGCAGCTCGACAGGGGAATTGAACACTGAAGCTTTCTTT. It translates to CASSSTGELNTEAFF. The J gene is TRBJ1-1, the V gene TRBV11-1, with TRBD1 matching 8 bases. The CDR3 covers 15 residues. CDR1 SGHAT and CDR2 FQDESV come from the germline V gene (reference sequence). Losses at the gene ends were 4 bases for V and 0 bases for J; bases not matched to a gene: 4.

The chain recombines TRBV4-2 with TRBJ2-3, with D possibly matching TRBD2 (7 bases). The CDR3 runs to 16 residues. CDR1 is LGHNA and CDR2 is YNFKEQ in the germline V gene. Trimming removed 0 bases from V and 4 bases from J, with 14 bases in between. The CDR3 loop is CASSQERGGAADTQYF. The DNA for the CDR3 is TGTGCCAGCAGCCAAGAAAGAGGGGGGGCGGCAGATACGCAGTATTTT.